Presented here are 5 T cell receptor beta chains from one specimen sequenced in a study of blood T cell repertoires in COVID-19. The table came from immunoSEQ multiplex PCR; TCRdb's copy has only in-frame clones and leaves some out. The table includes 150,000 or so clones, 80% to 90% detected once. The sequenced sample consisted of peripheral blood. The receptors come from a man younger than 30 with COVID-19, enrolled during active disease.

This sequence joins TRBV28 and TRBJ1-4, with 7 bases matching TRBD1. CDR3 length equals 16 residues. Germline CDR1 reads MDHEN; CDR2 reads SYDVKM. Trimming took 5 bases from V and 6 from J; bases not matched to a gene: 12. CDR3 sequence reads: CASSPDRLGTDEKLFF. CDR3 coding DNA: TGTGCCAGCAGTCCGGACAGGCTGGGAACGGATGAAAAACTGTTTTTT. The full variable domain, in which reference TRBV28 and TRBJ1-4 provide the parts outside the CDR3, is DVKVTQSSRYLVKRTGEKVFLECVQDMDHENMFWYRQDPGLGLRLIYFSYDVKMKEKGDIPEGYSVSREKKERFSLILESASTNQTSMYLCASSPDRLGTDEKLFFGSGTQLSVL.

V and J are TRBV5-5 and TRBJ2-5; 9 bases fit TRBD2. CDR3 length: 16 amino acids. V shed 1 base and J 4 bases; nucleotides not matched to a gene: 8. CDR1 and CDR2 from the germline V gene are SGHKS and YYEKEE (reference sequence). The CDR3 protein is CASSLFGGRAGETQYF. CDR3 DNA sequence: TGTGCCAGCAGCTTGTTTGGCGGGAGGGCGGGAGAGACCCAGTACTTC.

The chain has TRBV5-1 and TRBJ2-2, with 7 nucleotides matching TRBD2. V dropped 4 bases and J dropped 9; count of bases not matched to a gene: 6. The CDR3 is 13 amino acids. Looked up from germline, CDR1 is SGHRS and CDR2 is YFSETQ. Written as DNA, the CDR3 is TGCGCCAGCAGCCGGGACTACCCCCGGGAGCTGTTTTTT. Amino acids: CASSRDYPRELFF.

The V call is TRBV24-1, the J call TRBJ2-6; perhaps TRBD1 as D (6 bases). CDR1 is KGHDR, CDR2 SFDVKD, per germline. The length of the CDR3 is 16 residues. V lost 4 bases and J 2 bases, leaving 11 bases between the germline ends. CDR3 coding DNA: TGTGCCACCAGTGACTCCCCAGGGGCTGGGGCCAACGTCCTGACTTTC. This gives the protein CATSDSPGAGANVLTF.

The chain couples TRBV7-2 to TRBJ1-2; 7 nucleotides agree with TRBD1. The germline V gene has CDR1 SGHTA and CDR2 FQGNSA. The V gene end was trimmed by 7 bases and the J gene end by 7 bases; junction bases not matched to a gene: 15. The CDR3 contains 15 residues. The CDR3 region has the DNA TGTGCCAGCACCTATAAGACAGGGAGAATTATTGGCTACACCTTC. Its translation: CASTYKTGRIIGYTF.